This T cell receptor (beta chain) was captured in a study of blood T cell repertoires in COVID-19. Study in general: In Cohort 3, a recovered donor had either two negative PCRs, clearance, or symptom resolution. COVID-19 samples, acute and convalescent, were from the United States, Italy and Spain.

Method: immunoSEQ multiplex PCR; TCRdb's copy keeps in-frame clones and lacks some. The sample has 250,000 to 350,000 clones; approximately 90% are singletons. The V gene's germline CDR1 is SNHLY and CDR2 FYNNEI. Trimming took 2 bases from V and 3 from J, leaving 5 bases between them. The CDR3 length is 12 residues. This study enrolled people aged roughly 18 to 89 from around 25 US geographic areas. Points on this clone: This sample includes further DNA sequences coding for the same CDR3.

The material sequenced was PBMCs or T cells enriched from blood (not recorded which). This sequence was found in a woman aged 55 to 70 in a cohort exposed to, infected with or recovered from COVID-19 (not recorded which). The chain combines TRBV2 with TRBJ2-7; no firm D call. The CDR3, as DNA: TGTGCCAGCAGTGAATCCAACTACGAGCAGTACTTC. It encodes CASSESNYEQYF.